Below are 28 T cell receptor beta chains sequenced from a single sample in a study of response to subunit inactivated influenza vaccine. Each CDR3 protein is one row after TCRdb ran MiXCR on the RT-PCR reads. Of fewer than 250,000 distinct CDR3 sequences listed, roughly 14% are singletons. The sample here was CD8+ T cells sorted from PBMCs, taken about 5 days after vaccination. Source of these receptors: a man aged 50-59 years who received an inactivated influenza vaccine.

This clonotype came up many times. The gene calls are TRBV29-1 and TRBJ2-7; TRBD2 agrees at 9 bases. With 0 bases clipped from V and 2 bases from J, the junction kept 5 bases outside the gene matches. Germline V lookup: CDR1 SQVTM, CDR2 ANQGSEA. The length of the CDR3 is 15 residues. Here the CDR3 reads CSVEDRLAGAYEQYF. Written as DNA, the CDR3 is TGCAGCGTTGAAGATCGGTTAGCGGGGGCCTACGAGCAGTACTTC.

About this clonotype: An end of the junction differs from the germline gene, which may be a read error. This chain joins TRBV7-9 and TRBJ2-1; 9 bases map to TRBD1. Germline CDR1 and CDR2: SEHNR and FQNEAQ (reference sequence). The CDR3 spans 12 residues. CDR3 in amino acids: CASSLTGGEFLF. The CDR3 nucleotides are TGTGCCAGCAGCTTGACAGGGGGTGAGTTCCTCTTC. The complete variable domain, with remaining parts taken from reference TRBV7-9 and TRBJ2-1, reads DTGVSQNPRHKITKRGQNVTFRCDPISEHNRLYWYRQTLGQGPEFLTYFQNEAQLEKSRLLSDRFSAERPKGSFSTLEIQRTEQGDSAMYLCASSLTGGEFLFGPGTRLTVL.

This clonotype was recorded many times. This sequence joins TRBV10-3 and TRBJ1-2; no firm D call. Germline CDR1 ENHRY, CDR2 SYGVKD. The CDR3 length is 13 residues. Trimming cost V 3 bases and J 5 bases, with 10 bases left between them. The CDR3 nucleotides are TGTGCCATCAGTGAACTCCCGGCGTATGGCTACACCTTC. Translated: CAISELPAYGYTF.

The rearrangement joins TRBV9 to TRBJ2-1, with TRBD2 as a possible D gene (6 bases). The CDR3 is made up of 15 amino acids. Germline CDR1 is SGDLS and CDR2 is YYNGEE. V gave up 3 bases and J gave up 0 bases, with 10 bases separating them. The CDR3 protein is CASSDVSGSYNEQFF. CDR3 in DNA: TGTGCCAGCAGCGATGTTAGCGGCTCCTACAATGAGCAGTTCTTC. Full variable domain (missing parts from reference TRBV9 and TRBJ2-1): DSGVTQTPKHLITATGQRVTLRCSPRSGDLSVYWYQQSLDQGLQFLIQYYNGEERAKGNILERFSAQQFPDLHSELNLSSLELGDSALYFCASSDVSGSYNEQFFGPGTRLTVL.

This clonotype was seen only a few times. CDR3 coding DNA: TGCAGTGCTCGCGGGGAGGGCGTCCATGATCAGCCCCAGCATTTT. Protein product: CSARGEGVHDQPQHF. The V gene is TRBV20-1, the J gene TRBJ1-5; the D is unclear. This CDR3 has 15 residues. The germline gives CDR1 DFQATT, CDR2 SNEGSKA (reference sequence). The V gene lost 5 bases and the J gene lost 5 bases, with 19 bases spanning the gap.

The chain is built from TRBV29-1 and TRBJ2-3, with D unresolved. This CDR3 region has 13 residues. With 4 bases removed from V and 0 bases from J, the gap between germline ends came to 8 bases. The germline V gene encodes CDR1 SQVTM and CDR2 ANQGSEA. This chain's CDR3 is CSVATASTDTQYF. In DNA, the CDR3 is TGCAGCGTTGCCACAGCCAGCACAGATACGCAGTATTTT.

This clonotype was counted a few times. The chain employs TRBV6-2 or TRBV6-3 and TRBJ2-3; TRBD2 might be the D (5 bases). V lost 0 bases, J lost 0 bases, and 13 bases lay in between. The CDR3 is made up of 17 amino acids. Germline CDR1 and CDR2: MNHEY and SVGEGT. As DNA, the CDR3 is TGTGCCAGCAGTTACTCCTTCGGCGGAGGCAGCACAGATACGCAGTATTTT. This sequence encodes CASSYSFGGGSTDTQYF.

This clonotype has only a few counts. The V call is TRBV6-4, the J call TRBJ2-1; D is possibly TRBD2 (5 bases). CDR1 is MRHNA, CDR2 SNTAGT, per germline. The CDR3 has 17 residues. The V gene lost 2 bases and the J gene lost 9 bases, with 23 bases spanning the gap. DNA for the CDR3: TGTGCCAGCAGTGACAACCCCGCCCTAGCCGCCCGTGCTGAGCAGTTCTTC. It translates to CASSDNPALAARAEQFF.

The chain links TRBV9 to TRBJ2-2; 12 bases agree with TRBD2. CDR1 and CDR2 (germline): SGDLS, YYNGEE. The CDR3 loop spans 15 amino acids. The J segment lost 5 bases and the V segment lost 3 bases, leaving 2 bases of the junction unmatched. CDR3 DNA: TGTGCCAGCAGCGAGGGACTAGCGGGTACCGGGGAGCTGTTTTTT. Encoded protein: CASSEGLAGTGELFF.

The DNA for the CDR3 is TGCGCCAGCAGCTCTCCTCGTAGCGGGGGGTTAGCCAAAAACATTCAGTACTTC. Its translation is CASSSPRSGGLAKNIQYF. The gene calls are TRBV5-1 and TRBJ2-4, with TRBD2 matching over 10 bases. The CDR3 runs to 18 residues. Germline V gene lookup returns CDR1 SGHRS and CDR2 YFSETQ. J was trimmed by 0 bases and V by 3 bases; bases with no gene match: 9.

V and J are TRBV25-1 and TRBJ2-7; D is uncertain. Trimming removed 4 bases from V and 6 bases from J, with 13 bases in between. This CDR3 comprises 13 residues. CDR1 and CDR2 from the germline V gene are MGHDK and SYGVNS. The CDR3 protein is CASSAPGIREQYF. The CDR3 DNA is TGTGCCAGCAGTGCCCCAGGTATCCGCGAGCAGTACTTC.

CDR3 region: CASVPWGYNEQFF. The DNA of the CDR3 is TGTGCCAGCGTACCATGGGGTTACAATGAGCAGTTCTTC. V gene TRBV28 combines with J gene TRBJ2-1; D unresolved. In germline, CDR1 is MDHEN, CDR2 SYDVKM. CDR3 size: 13 residues. The germline V and J ends were trimmed by 8 bases and 4 bases, with 12 bases remaining between them. The entire variable domain, with the rest obtained from reference TRBV28 and TRBJ2-1, is as follows: DVKVTQSSRYLVKRTGEKVFLECVQDMDHENMFWYRQDPGLGLRLIYFSYDVKMKEKGDIPEGYSVSREKKERFSLILESASTNQTSMYLCASVPWGYNEQFFGPGTRLTVL.

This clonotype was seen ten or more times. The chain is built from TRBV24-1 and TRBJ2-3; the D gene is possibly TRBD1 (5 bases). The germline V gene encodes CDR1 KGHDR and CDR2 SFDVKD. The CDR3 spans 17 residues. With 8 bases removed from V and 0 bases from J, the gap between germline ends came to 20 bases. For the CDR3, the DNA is TGTGCCACCACCCCTTATCCCGACAGAGCCAGCACAGATACGCAGTATTTT. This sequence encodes CATTPYPDRASTDTQYF.

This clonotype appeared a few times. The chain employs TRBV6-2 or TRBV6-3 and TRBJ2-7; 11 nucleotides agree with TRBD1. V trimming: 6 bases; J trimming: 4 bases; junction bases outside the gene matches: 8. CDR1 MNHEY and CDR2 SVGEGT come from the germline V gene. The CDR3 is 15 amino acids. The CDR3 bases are TGTGCCAGCAGGGGACCGGGACAGGGGGTGTACGAGCAGTACTTC. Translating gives CASRGPGQGVYEQYF.

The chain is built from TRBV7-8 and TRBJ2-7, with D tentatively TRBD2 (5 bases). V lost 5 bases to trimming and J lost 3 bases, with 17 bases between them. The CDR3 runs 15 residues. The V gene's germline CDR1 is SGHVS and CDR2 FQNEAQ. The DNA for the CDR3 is TGTGCCAGCAGCACCCTGCCGACGGGAAACTACGAGCAGTACTTC. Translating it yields CASSTLPTGNYEQYF. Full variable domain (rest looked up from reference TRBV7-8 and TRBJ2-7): GAGVSQSPRYKVAKRGQDVALRCDPISGHVSLFWYQQALGQGPEFLTYFQNEAQLDKSGLPSDRFFAERPEGSVSTLKIQRTQQEDSAVYLCASSTLPTGNYEQYFGPGTRLTVT.

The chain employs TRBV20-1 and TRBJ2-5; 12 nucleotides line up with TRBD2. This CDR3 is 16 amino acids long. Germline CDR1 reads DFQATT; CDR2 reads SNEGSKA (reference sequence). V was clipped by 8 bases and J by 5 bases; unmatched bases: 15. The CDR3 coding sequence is TGCAGTAGCGTGGGTCCTCTAGCGGGGGGGCCGGAGACCCAGTACTTC. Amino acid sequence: CSSVGPLAGGPETQYF.

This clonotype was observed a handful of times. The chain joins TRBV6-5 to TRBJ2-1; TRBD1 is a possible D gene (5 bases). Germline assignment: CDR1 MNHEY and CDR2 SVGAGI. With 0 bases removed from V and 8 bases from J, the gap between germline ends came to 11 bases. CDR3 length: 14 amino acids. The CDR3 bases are TGTGCCAGCAGTTACTCCCAGGGAAGGTATGAGCAGTTCTTC. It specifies CASSYSQGRYEQFF.

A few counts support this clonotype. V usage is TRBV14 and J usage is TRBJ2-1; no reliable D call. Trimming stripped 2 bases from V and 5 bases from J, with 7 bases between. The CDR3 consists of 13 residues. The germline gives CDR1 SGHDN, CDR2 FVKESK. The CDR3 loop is CASSQYFHNEQFF. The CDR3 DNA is TGTGCCAGCAGCCAATATTTCCACAATGAGCAGTTCTTC. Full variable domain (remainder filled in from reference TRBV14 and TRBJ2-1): EAGVTQFPSHSVIEKGQTVTLRCDPISGHDNLYWYRRVMGKEIKFLLHFVKESKQDESGMPNNRFLAERTGGTYSTLKVQPAELEDSGVYFCASSQYFHNEQFFGPGTRLTVL.

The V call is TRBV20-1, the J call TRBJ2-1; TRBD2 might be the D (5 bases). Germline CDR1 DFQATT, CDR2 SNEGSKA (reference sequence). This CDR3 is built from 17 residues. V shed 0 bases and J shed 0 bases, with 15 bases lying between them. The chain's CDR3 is CSARDFPTGSSYNEQFF. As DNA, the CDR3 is TGCAGTGCTAGAGATTTCCCGACGGGGAGCTCCTACAATGAGCAGTTCTTC.

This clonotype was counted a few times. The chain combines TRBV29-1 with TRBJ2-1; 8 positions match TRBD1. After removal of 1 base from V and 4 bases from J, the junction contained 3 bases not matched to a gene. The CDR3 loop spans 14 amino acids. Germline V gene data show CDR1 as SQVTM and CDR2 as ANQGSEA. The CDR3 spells CSVEGRGLYNEQFF. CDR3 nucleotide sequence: TGCAGCGTTGAAGGCAGGGGGCTGTACAATGAGCAGTTCTTC.

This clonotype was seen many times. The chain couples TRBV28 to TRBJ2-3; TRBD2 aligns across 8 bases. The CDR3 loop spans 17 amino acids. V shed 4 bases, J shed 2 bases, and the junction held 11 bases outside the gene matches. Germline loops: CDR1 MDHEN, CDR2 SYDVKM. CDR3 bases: TGTGCCAGCAGTTCCCTTTTGACTAGCGAGCTCACAGATACGCAGTATTTT. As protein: CASSSLLTSELTDTQYF.

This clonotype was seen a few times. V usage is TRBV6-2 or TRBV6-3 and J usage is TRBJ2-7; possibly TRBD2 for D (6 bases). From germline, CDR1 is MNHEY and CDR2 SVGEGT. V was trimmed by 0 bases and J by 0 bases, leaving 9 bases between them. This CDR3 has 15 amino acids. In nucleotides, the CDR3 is TGTGCCAGCAGTTACTCGGACGGGGGCTCCTACGAGCAGTACTTC. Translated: CASSYSDGGSYEQYF.

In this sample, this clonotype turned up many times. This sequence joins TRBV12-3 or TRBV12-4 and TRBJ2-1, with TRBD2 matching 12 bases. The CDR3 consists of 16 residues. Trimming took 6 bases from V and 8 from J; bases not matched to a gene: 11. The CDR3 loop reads CASSDGTSGLFDEQFF. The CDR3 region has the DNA TGTGCCAGCAGCGACGGGACTAGCGGGTTGTTCGATGAGCAGTTCTTC.

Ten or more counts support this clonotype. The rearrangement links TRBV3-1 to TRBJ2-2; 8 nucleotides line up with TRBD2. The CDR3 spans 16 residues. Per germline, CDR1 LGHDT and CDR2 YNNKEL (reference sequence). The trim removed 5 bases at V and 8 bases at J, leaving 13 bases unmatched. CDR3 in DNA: TGTGCCAGCAGCAACGTCCGAAGCGGGAGTGGTGGGGAGCTGTTTTTT. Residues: CASSNVRSGSGGELFF.

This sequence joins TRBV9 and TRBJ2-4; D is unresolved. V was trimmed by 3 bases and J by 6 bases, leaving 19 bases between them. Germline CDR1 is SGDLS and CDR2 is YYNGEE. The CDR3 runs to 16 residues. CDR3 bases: TGTGCCAGCAGCGACCAGGTTCTGAGTCGCGGAAACATTCAGTACTTC. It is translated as CASSDQVLSRGNIQYF.

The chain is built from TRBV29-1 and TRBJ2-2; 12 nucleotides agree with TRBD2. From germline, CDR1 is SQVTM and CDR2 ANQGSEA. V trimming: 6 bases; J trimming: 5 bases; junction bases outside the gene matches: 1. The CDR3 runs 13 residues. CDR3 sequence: CSVGLAGTGELFF. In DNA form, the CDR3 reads TGCAGCGTAGGACTAGCGGGAACCGGGGAGCTGTTTTTT.

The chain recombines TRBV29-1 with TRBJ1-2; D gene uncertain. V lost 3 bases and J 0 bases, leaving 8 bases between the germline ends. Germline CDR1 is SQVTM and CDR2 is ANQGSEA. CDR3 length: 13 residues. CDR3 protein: CSVEARTNYGYTF. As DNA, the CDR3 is TGCAGCGTTGAGGCTCGGACTAACTATGGCTACACCTTC.

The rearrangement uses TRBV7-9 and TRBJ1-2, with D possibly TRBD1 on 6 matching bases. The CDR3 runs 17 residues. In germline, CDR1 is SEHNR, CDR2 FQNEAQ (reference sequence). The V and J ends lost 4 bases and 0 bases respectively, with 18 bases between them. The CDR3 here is CASSSTVSGEANYGYTF. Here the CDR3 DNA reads TGTGCCAGCAGCTCCACCGTTTCAGGGGAGGCTAACTATGGCTACACCTTC.